These 18 T cell receptor beta chains originate from one sample sequenced in a study of T cells after yellow fever vaccination. TCRdb ran MiXCR on the 5' RACE reads and lists one entry per CDR3 protein. The table shows about 360,000 distinct CDR3 sequences, with 6.2% occurring only once. The specimen was PBMCs, collected 5 days after the yellow fever booster vaccination. Source of these receptors: a man in his thirties or forties who received the YFV17D yellow fever vaccine.

This clonotype was recorded a few times. The gene calls are TRBV7-2 and TRBJ1-1; no definite D call. Trimming removed 5 bases from V and 7 bases from J, with 14 bases in between. Looked up from germline, CDR1 is SGHTA and CDR2 is FQGNSA. This CDR3 contains 13 residues. CDR3 DNA: TGTGCCAGCAGCCCCAGGCCCGGGGATGAAGCTTTCTTT. As protein: CASSPRPGDEAFF.

This clonotype was recorded many times. A read error may produce the germline difference seen at one junction end. This sequence joins TRBV7-2 and TRBJ2-5, with 11 nucleotides matching TRBD2. In germline, CDR1 is SGHTA, CDR2 FQGNSA. This CDR3 is built from 14 residues. CDR3 nucleotides: TGTGCCAGCAGCATAGCGGGAGGGCAGAAGACCCAGTACTTC. This codes for CASSIAGGQKTQYF. Full variable domain (outside the CDR3, taken from reference TRBV7-2 and TRBJ2-5): GAGVSQSPSNKVTEKGKDVELRCDPISGHTALYWYRQSLGQGLEFLIYFQGNSAPDKSGLPSDRFSAERTGGSVSTLTIQRTQQEDSAVYLCASSIAGGQKTQYFGPGTRLLVL.

This chain connects TRBV12-3 or TRBV12-4 to TRBJ1-1; D not resolved. The CDR3 has 11 residues. Between the trimmed V and J ends, which lost 4 bases and 6 bases, there was a span of 6 bases. The CDR3 DNA sequence: TGTGCCAGCAGTTGGGAGTCTGAAGCTTTCTTT. It encodes CASSWESEAFF.

The chain has TRBV7-6 and TRBJ2-7; tentatively, D is TRBD1 (8 bases). Germline values: CDR1 SGHVS, CDR2 FNYEAQ. CDR3 size: 16 residues. The V gene lost 5 bases and the J gene lost 6 bases, with 23 bases spanning the gap. Here the CDR3 DNA reads TGTGCCAGCAGCCCCAGGACAGGGAGGGGGACGGGCGAGCAGTACTTC. Its translation is CASSPRTGRGTGEQYF.

A remark on this clonotype: The CDR3 does not end in the conserved phenylalanine or tryptophan, so this is likely a read error. The chain combines TRBV27 with TRBJ2-6; D unclear. CDR1 and CDR2 (germline): MNHEY, SMNVEV (reference sequence). The CDR3 contains 15 residues. V was pared by 3 bases and J by 2 bases, with 8 bases between. The CDR3 here is CASSLTAAGANVLTI. Here the CDR3 DNA reads TGTGCCAGCAGTTTGACGGCAGCTGGGGCCAACGTCCTGACTATC.

This clonotype was recorded a few times. This chain uses TRBV20-1 with TRBJ2-7; D is uncertain. V lost 4 bases, J lost 0 bases, and 19 bases lay in between. The CDR3 runs 16 residues. The germline CDR1 and CDR2 sequences are DFQATT and SNEGSKA (reference sequence). This CDR3 is CSAIPPVGRSSYEQYF. The CDR3 DNA reads as TGCAGTGCTATACCCCCTGTCGGCAGGAGCTCCTACGAGCAGTACTTC.

V is TRBV20-1 and J is TRBJ1-1; D gene unclear. Germline V gene lookup returns CDR1 DFQATT and CDR2 SNEGSKA (reference sequence). The CDR3 contains 12 residues. For the CDR3, the DNA is TGCCTGGCGGAGGGAGGAGGAGCTGAAGCTTTCTTT. Encoded protein: CLAEGGGAEAFF.

This chain joins TRBV7-2 and TRBJ2-1; a weak D match, TRBD2 (6 bases). The CDR3 consists of 16 residues. V was clipped by 1 base and J by 2 bases, with 12 bases between them. Germline values: CDR1 SGHTA, CDR2 FQGNSA. The CDR3 is CASSLVWGVTYNEQFF. CDR3 bases: TGTGCCAGCAGCTTAGTCTGGGGGGTTACCTACAATGAGCAGTTCTTC.

This clonotype occurred a few times. This chain uses TRBV28 with TRBJ2-7, with D possibly being TRBD1 or TRBD2 (6 bases each). The V gene's germline CDR1 is MDHEN and CDR2 SYDVKM. Trimming pared 3 bases from V and 6 bases from J, leaving 9 bases between. This CDR3 has 12 amino acids. CDR3 in DNA: TGTGCCAGCAGTTTTCGGGGGCTCGAGCAGTACTTC. It encodes CASSFRGLEQYF.

This chain links TRBV18 with TRBJ1-4; D remains ambiguous. Trimming took 1 base from V and 4 from J, leaving 7 bases between them. Germline CDR1 is KGHSH and CDR2 is LQKENI. The CDR3 is 14 amino acids. The CDR3 bases are TGTGCCAGCTCACCACAGGGTTATAATGAAAAACTGTTTTTT. Translating it yields CASSPQGYNEKLFF. Combining the CDR3 with reference TRBV18 and TRBJ1-4 gives the whole variable domain NAGVMQNPRHLVRRRGQEARLRCSPMKGHSHVYWYRQLPEEGLKFMVYLQKENIIDESGMPKERFSAEFPKEGPSILRIQQVVRGDSAAYFCASSPQGYNEKLFFGSGTQLSVL.

CDR3 coding DNA: TGCAGCGCCACAGCGTTCAATGAGCAGTTCTTC. Its translation: CSATAFNEQFF. The rearrangement joins TRBV29-1 to TRBJ2-1; no clear D. The CDR3 length is 11 residues. Germline V gives CDR1 SQVTM, CDR2 ANQGSEA. The V end was cut by 7 bases, the J end by 6 bases, with 10 bases between.

This clonotype occurred many times. The rearrangement uses TRBV18 and TRBJ2-1; 10 nucleotides align to TRBD2. Germline lookup yields CDR1 KGHSH and CDR2 LQKENI. The CDR3 consists of 15 residues. J gave up 7 bases and V 4 bases, and 7 bases lay outside the gene matches. This CDR3 is CASSRVGTSVNEQFF. CDR3 bases: TGTGCCAGCTCACGCGTCGGGACTAGCGTTAATGAGCAGTTCTTC.

At least ten counts were recorded for this clonotype. The chain uses TRBV11-2 and TRBJ2-3; 7 bases map to TRBD2. Germline V lookup: CDR1 SGHAT, CDR2 FQNNGV. The CDR3 contains 17 residues. The V and J ends lost 0 bases and 0 bases, in that order; junction bases with no gene match: 6. CDR3 region: CASSLDPAGLSTDTQYF. The CDR3 bases are TGTGCCAGCAGCTTAGATCCAGCGGGGCTAAGCACAGATACGCAGTATTTT. Drawing the rest from reference TRBV11-2 and TRBJ2-3, the complete variable domain is EAGVAQSPRYKIIEKRQSVAFWCNPISGHATLYWYQQILGQGPKLLIQFQNNGVVDDSQLPKDRFSAERLKGVDSTLKIQPAKLEDSAVYLCASSLDPAGLSTDTQYFGPGTRLTVL.

The sample holds a few counts of this clonotype. The chain is built from TRBV20-1 and TRBJ2-1, with D possibly called TRBD1 or TRBD2 (6 bases each). Between the trimmed V and J ends, which lost 3 bases and 7 bases, there was a span of 19 bases. The CDR3 covers 15 residues. CDR1 is DFQATT, CDR2 SNEGSKA, per germline (reference sequence). The chain's CDR3 is CSARIGGGGVNEQFF. For the CDR3, the DNA is TGCAGTGCTAGGATCGGGGGCGGAGGGGTGAATGAGCAGTTCTTC.

This clonotype was detected ten times or more. CDR3 region: CSARVLAGGASYNEQFF. CDR3 DNA sequence: TGCAGTGCTAGAGTTCTAGCGGGAGGGGCCTCCTACAATGAGCAGTTCTTC. The J gene is TRBJ2-1, the V gene TRBV20-1; 12 positions match TRBD2. Germline V gives CDR1 DFQATT, CDR2 SNEGSKA (reference sequence). V lost 1 base, J lost 0 bases, and 4 bases stayed unmatched. This CDR3 comprises 17 residues.

This clonotype was seen at least ten times. V usage is TRBV11-2 and J usage is TRBJ2-1; no firm D call. CDR1 and CDR2 from the germline V gene are SGHAT and FQNNGV. The CDR3 length is 14 residues. V lost 5 bases and J lost 7, with 15 bases in between. The CDR3 reads CASSQDLGWNEQFF. CDR3 coding DNA: TGTGCCAGCAGCCAAGACCTGGGCTGGAATGAGCAGTTCTTC.

This clonotype was seen a few times. The chain employs TRBV5-1 and TRBJ2-5; D assignment may be TRBD1 or TRBD2 (6 bases each). CDR3 length equals 13 residues. The V gene lost 6 bases and the J gene lost 4 bases, with 13 bases spanning the gap. CDR1 is SGHRS and CDR2 is YFSETQ in the germline V gene. The chain's CDR3 is CASTQGGGETQYF. For the CDR3, the DNA is TGCGCCAGCACCCAAGGGGGAGGAGAGACCCAGTACTTC.

This clonotype was found a few times. This chain links TRBV20-1 with TRBJ2-5, with D uncertain. CDR3 length: 15 amino acids. CDR1 DFQATT and CDR2 SNEGSKA come from the germline V gene (reference sequence). With 6 bases removed from V and 7 bases from J, the gap between germline ends came to 24 bases. CDR3 amino acids: CSATSLSSPSRTQYF. In DNA form, the CDR3 reads TGCAGTGCCACCTCCCTCTCTTCTCCATCCCGGACCCAGTACTTC.